The 14 T cell receptor beta chains listed next were all sequenced from one sample in a study of CD8+ T cells in alopecia areata. The treatment denotes: oral pan-JAK inhibitor, 5-10 mg twice daily. Sequencing used cDNA as its template, made by extracting RNA and reverse transcribing it. The repertoire was sequenced with immunoSEQ multiplex PCR; TCRdb's copy has only in-frame clones and lacks some. Of 160,000 or so clones listed, approximately 52% are singletons. The source was CD4+ T cells sorted from blood, collected at approximately week 56, from a patient treated with tofacitinib. Receptor source: a human donor with alopecia areata.

This chain uses TRBV7-2 with TRBJ2-5; no reliable D call. V was cut by 6 bases and J by 4 bases, with 12 bases left in between. The CDR3 sequence is 13 residues long. Per the germline V gene, CDR1 is SGHTA and CDR2 is FQGNSA. CDR3 sequence (DNA): TGTGCCAGCAGAGGCAGGCAATTAGAGACCCAGTACTTC. It translates to CASRGRQLETQYF.

The rearrangement joins TRBV29-1 to TRBJ2-7; D gene uncertain. The CDR3 sequence is 15 residues long. Germline V gene sequence: CDR1 SQVTM, CDR2 ANQGSEA. Trimming took 1 base from V and 3 from J, leaving 16 bases between them. The CDR3 protein is CSVEVSRGWGYEQYF. The DNA of the CDR3 is TGCAGCGTTGAAGTTAGCCGCGGCTGGGGCTACGAGCAGTACTTC.

V is TRBV19 and J is TRBJ1-4, with TRBD1 matching over 8 bases. The germline V gene has CDR1 LNHDA and CDR2 SQIVND (reference sequence). Trimming removed 10 bases from V and 8 bases from J; junction bases left unmatched: 9. The CDR3 length is 13 residues. The CDR3, as DNA: TGTGCCACCTCGACAGGGGTTTACGAAAAACTGTTTTTT. Translated: CATSTGVYEKLFF.

This clone was recorded a few times. A far more abundant clone sits one base away, making this likely a read error. This chain connects TRBV2 to TRBJ1-2; 9 bases map to TRBD1. The J segment lost 5 bases and the V segment lost 8 bases, leaving 6 bases of the junction unmatched. Germline V gene sequence: CDR1 SNHLY, CDR2 FYNNEI. The CDR3 is 13 amino acids. CDR3 in amino acids: CASPGTGTYGYTF. The CDR3 DNA follows: TGTGCCAGCCCGGGGACAGGGACTTATGGCTACACCTTC.

This chain joins TRBV30 and TRBJ1-2; 7 bases are a match to TRBD1. The CDR3 is made up of 16 amino acids. Trimming at V came to 3 bases and at J to 3 bases, leaving 13 bases not matched to a gene. Germline values: CDR1 GTSNPN, CDR2 SVGIG (reference sequence). CDR3 DNA sequence: TGTGCCTGGAGCCCTCCCAGGGGGAGGTCGGACTATGGCTACACCTTC. It encodes CAWSPPRGRSDYGYTF.

The chain uses TRBV12-5 and TRBJ1-5; 7 bases are a match to TRBD1. The V and J ends lost 7 bases and 4 bases, in that order; junction bases with no gene match: 4. The CDR3 extends over 13 amino acids. Germline V gene sequence: CDR1 LGHNT, CDR2 FRNRAP. The CDR3 sequence is CASATDRNQPQHF. For the CDR3, the DNA is TGTGCTAGTGCCACGGACAGGAATCAGCCCCAGCATTTT.

The J gene is TRBJ2-3, the V gene TRBV4-1, with TRBD2 matching over 8 bases. Trimming at V came to 4 bases and at J to 0 bases, leaving 9 bases not matched to a gene. Germline lookup yields CDR1 MGHRA and CDR2 YSYEKL. The CDR3 is made up of 17 amino acids. In DNA form, the CDR3 reads TGCGCCAGCAGCCCGAACGCCGGGAGGGGTAGCACAGATACGCAGTATTTT. It encodes CASSPNAGRGSTDTQYF.

A remark on this clone: A read error may account for a junction end that differs from germline. This sequence joins TRBV6-5 and TRBJ2-2; tentatively, D is TRBD1 (5 bases). Germline V gene data show CDR1 as MNHEY and CDR2 as SVGAGI. CDR3 size: 13 residues. The CDR3 region is CAGRAAPKGELFF. The CDR3 DNA follows: TGTGCCGGCAGGGCAGCCCCCAAGGGGGAGCTGTTTTTT.

This clone occurred a few times. This chain uses TRBV29-1 with TRBJ2-7, with D hard to call. Germline lookup yields CDR1 SQVTM and CDR2 ANQGSEA. The V end was cut by 4 bases, the J end by 6 bases, with 19 bases between. The CDR3 covers 14 residues. The CDR3 spells CSVVRAADQVEQYF. The DNA of the CDR3 is TGCAGCGTTGTTAGGGCTGCCGATCAGGTCGAGCAGTACTTC.

This chain connects TRBV30 to TRBJ1-3, with D perhaps TRBD1 (6 bases). This CDR3 comprises 14 residues. Germline V gene lookup returns CDR1 GTSNPN and CDR2 SVGIG (reference sequence). V gave up 4 bases and J gave up 1 base, with 11 bases separating them. CDR3 coding DNA: TGTGCCTGGAACCCGGGACATTCTGGAAACACCATATATTTT. It is translated as CAWNPGHSGNTIYF. The full variable domain, completed using reference TRBV30 and TRBJ1-3, is SQTIHQWPATLVQPVGSPLSLECTVEGTSNPNLYWYRQAAGRGLQLLFYSVGIGQISSEVPQNLSASRPQDRQFILSSKKLLLSDSGFYLCAWNPGHSGNTIYFGEGSWLTVV.

The CDR3 nucleotides read TGCGCCAGCAGCTTGGAGGGGGCCGGTGGCCACGAGCAGTACTTC. Its translation: CASSLEGAGGHEQYF. The chain joins TRBV5-1 to TRBJ2-7; 7 bases map to TRBD1. The germline gives CDR1 SGHRS, CDR2 YFSETQ. The CDR3 extends over 15 amino acids. The junction had 8 bases not matched to a gene; V was cut back by 0 bases and J by 5 bases.

The chain employs TRBV6-5 and TRBJ2-7, with TRBD2 matching over 8 bases. The CDR3 has 15 amino acids. V lost 2 bases, J lost 2 bases, and 5 bases stayed unmatched. Germline loops: CDR1 MNHEY, CDR2 SVGAGI. The CDR3 loop reads CASSYASGGAYEQYF. CDR3 nucleotides: TGTGCCAGCAGTTACGCAAGCGGGGGCGCCTACGAGCAGTACTTC.

This sequence joins TRBV7-9 and TRBJ2-3; D unresolved. This CDR3 is 15 amino acids long. Trimming cost V 3 bases and J 1 base, with 11 bases left between them. In germline, CDR1 is SEHNR, CDR2 FQNEAQ (reference sequence). The CDR3 reads CASSFSSSRTDTQYF. CDR3 DNA sequence: TGTGCCAGCAGCTTTAGTAGCTCTCGCACAGATACGCAGTATTTT.

V is TRBV5-6 and J is TRBJ2-6; D uncertain. Germline assignment: CDR1 SGHDT and CDR2 YYEEEE. Trimming pared 1 base from V and 2 bases from J, leaving 7 bases between. This CDR3 is built from 15 residues. CDR3 DNA: TGTGCCAGCAGCTTGCCCAGACCTGGGGCCAACGTCCTGACTTTC. It specifies CASSLPRPGANVLTF.